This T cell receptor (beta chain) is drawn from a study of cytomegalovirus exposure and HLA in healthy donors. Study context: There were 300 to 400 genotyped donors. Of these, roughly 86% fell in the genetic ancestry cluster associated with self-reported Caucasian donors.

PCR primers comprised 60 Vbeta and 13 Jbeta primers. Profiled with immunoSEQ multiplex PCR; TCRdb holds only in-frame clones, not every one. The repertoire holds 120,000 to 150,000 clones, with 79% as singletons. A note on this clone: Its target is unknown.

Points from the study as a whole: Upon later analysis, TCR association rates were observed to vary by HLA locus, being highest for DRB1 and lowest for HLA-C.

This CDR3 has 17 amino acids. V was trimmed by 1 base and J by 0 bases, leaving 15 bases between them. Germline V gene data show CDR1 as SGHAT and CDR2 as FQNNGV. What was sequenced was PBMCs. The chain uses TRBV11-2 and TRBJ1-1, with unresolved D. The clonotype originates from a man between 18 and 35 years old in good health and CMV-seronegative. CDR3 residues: CASSLVGEGAMNTEAFF. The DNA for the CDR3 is TGTGCCAGCAGCTTAGTGGGCGAGGGAGCCATGAACACTGAAGCTTTCTTT.